The TCR beta chain described here comes from a study of CD8 T cells in Susac syndrome. Germline V CDR1 and CDR2: SEHNR, FQNEAQ (reference sequence). The CDR3 contains 13 residues. The V and J ends lost 5 bases and 5 bases respectively, with 12 bases between them. Random hexamers were used to reverse transcribe the RNA input (roughly 0.5 to 1 ug). The immunoSEQ assay covered 54 Vbeta and 13 Jbeta segments for CDR3. TCRdb processed the immunoSEQ multiplex PCR reads anew with MiXCR; each CDR3 protein has one entry. This table has fewer than 350,000 distinct CDR3 sequences, just over 90% appearing once. Study-level results: Regarding the TCR sequencing and HLA analysis, the study admitted that a relatively small number of individuals were involved.

Remarks on this clonotype: Its target is unknown.

This TCR derives from a human donor with multiple sclerosis. This rearrangement joins TRBV7-9 to TRBJ1-2; D remains unclear. Sequenced input: CD4+ T cells from PBMCs. This CDR3 is CASSRQGTYGYTF. The CDR3 region has the DNA TGTGCCAGCAGCCGTCAAGGAACATATGGCTACACCTTC.